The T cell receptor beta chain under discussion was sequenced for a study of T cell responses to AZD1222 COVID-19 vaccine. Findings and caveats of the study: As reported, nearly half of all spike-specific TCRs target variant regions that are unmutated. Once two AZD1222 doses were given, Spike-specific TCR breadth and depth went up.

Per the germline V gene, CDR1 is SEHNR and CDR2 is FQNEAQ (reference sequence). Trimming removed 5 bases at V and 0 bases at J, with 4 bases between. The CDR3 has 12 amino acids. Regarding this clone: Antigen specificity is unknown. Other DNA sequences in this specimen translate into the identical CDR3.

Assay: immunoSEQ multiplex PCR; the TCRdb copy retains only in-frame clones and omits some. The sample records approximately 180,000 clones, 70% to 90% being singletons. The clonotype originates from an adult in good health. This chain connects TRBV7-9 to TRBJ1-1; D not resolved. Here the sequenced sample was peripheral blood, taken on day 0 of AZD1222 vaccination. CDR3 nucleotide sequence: TGTGCCAGCAGCGCAATGAACACTGAAGCTTTCTTT. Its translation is CASSAMNTEAFF.